This is a list of T cell receptor beta chains from one sample in a study of T cell responses to AZD1222 COVID-19 vaccine. Clones were read by immunoSEQ multiplex PCR, and TCRdb kept only the in-frame ones, dropping some. The sample consists of fewer than 150,000 clones, 93% of them appearing once. Sequencing was performed on peripheral blood, taken on day 0 of AZD1222 vaccination. These receptors originate from an adult in good health. The CDR3 runs from the conserved cysteine through the conserved F or W. A D gene is named only where the DNA matches it firmly. Rows give clone size only sometimes, using once, few, many, or a class for an expanded clone.

v_gene	d_gene	j_gene	abundance	CDR3nt	CDR3aa
TRBV23-1	-	TRBJ1-6	-	TGCGCCAGCAGTCAACTAAATAGGAGGGCCAATTCACCCCTCCACTTT	CASSQLNRRANSPLHF
TRBV6-1	TRBD2	TRBJ2-5	-	TGTGCCAGCAGTGAATCAACTAGCGGGTGGGAGACCCAGTACTTC	CASSESTSGWETQYF
TRBV19	TRBD1	TRBJ2-6	once	TGTGCCAGTAGTATTCAGGGGGCTGGGGCCAACGTCCTGACTTTC	CASSIQGAGANVLTF
TRBV28	TRBD1	TRBJ2-4	-	TGTGCCAGCAGTCCCGTCGGGACAGGTTTTGGAGACATTCAGTACTTC	CASSPVGTGFGDIQYF
TRBV6-2/TRBV6-3	-	TRBJ1-2	-	TGTGCCAGCAGTCAGGCTACGTATGGCTACACCTTC	CASSQATYGYTF
TRBV11-2	-	TRBJ1-3	-	TGTGCCAGCAGCTTGTTATGGAGCTCTGGAAACACCATATATTTT	CASSLLWSSGNTIYF
TRBV5-4	-	TRBJ2-1	-	TGTGCCAGCAGCTTGTTTCTTCTCGATGAGCAGTTCTTC	CASSLFLLDEQFF
TRBV29-1	-	TRBJ1-2	once	TGCAGCGTTGACTGGGACGGTGGCTACACCTTC	CSVDWDGGYTF
TRBV11-2	-	TRBJ2-7	-	TGTGCCAGCAGCTTGGTACACTACGAGCAGTACTTC	CASSLVHYEQYF
TRBV5-5	TRBD1	TRBJ1-5	-	TGTGCCAGCAGCTTGTCACCGACAGGGAGACTGGGTCAGCCCCAGCATTTT	CASSLSPTGRLGQPQHF
TRBV28	TRBD1	TRBJ1-2	-	TGTGCCAGCAGTTTGGAGACAGGGGTTGACGGCTACACCTTC	CASSLETGVDGYTF
TRBV6-1	TRBD2	TRBJ2-3	once	TGTGCCAGCAGTGAAAGGGCTAGCGGGGCTAGCACAGATACGCAGTATTTT	CASSERASGASTDTQYF
TRBV19	-	TRBJ1-5	-	TGTGCCAGTAGTATAGATCGGCAGCCCCAGCATTTT	CASSIDRQPQHF
TRBV10-3	TRBD1	TRBJ1-2	-	TGTGCCATCAGTGAAGGGGGCCAGTCAAGTGGCTACACCTTC	CAISEGGQSSGYTF
TRBV15	TRBD1	TRBJ2-1	-	TGTGCCACCAGCAGAGGACAGGGATACAATGAGCAGTTCTTC	CATSRGQGYNEQFF
TRBV6-5	-	TRBJ2-5	-	TGTGCCAGCAGTTACTCGAGCTCCCGGGGAATGGAGACCCAGTACTTC	CASSYSSSRGMETQYF
TRBV6-2/TRBV6-3	-	TRBJ1-3	-	TGTGCCAGCAGTTACTCAGGGCGGTACTCTGGAAACACCATATATTTT	CASSYSGRYSGNTIYF
TRBV4-2	-	TRBJ2-5	-	TGTGCCAGCAGCCCCGACCGGGGGAGAGAGACCCAGTACTTC	CASSPDRGRETQYF
TRBV7-9	-	TRBJ2-3	once	TGTGCCAGCAGCGCGACAGTGGGGGATACGCAGTATTTT	CASSATVGDTQYF
TRBV7-8	-	TRBJ2-1	-	TGTGCCAGCAGCCTAACAGGACTAGCGACAGGGGATGAGCAGTTCTTC	CASSLTGLATGDEQFF
TRBV27	TRBD1	TRBJ2-5	-	TGTGCCAGCAGTCCTTACCTGACAGGGGGAGGCGAGACCCAGTACTTC	CASSPYLTGGGETQYF
TRBV9	TRBD2	TRBJ2-1	-	TGTGCCAGCAGCGGGCTAGCGGACAATGAGCAGTTCTTC	CASSGLADNEQFF
TRBV7-9	-	TRBJ2-3	few	TGTGCCAGCAGCTCACCAGGGTATAGGACAGATACGCAGTATTTT	CASSSPGYRTDTQYF
TRBV7-8	TRBD1	TRBJ1-1	-	TGTGCCAGCAGCGACCCCCCGACAGGGCCACCCGACACTGAAGCTTTCTTT	CASSDPPTGPPDTEAFF
TRBV7-8	-	TRBJ1-5	-	TGTGCCAGCAGCCGGGACACTCGGGGCAATCAGCCCCAGCATTTT	CASSRDTRGNQPQHF
TRBV27	-	TRBJ2-2	-	TGTGCCAGCAGTTTGATAGGGCGGGATACCGGGGAGCTGTTTTTT	CASSLIGRDTGELFF
TRBV7-2	TRBD2	TRBJ2-1	-	TGTGCCAGCACAAGGACTAGCGGGATGAGCTCCTACAATGAGCAGTTCTTC	CASTRTSGMSSYNEQFF
TRBV7-9	-	TRBJ2-3	-	TGTGCCAGCAGCCATAAAAGCACAGATACGCAGTATTTT	CASSHKSTDTQYF
TRBV3-1/TRBV3-2	-	TRBJ1-2	once	TGTGCCAGCAGCCTAGCGGACGGACTCTATGGCTACACCTTC	CASSLADGLYGYTF
TRBV10-2	TRBD1	TRBJ1-2	-	TGCGCCAGCAGTGGGGCGGGGACAGAAGTTGGCTACACCTTC	CASSGAGTEVGYTF
TRBV11-2	-	TRBJ2-6	once	TGTGCCAGCAGCTATAGGGACCGCTCTGGGGCCAACGTCCTGACTTTC	CASSYRDRSGANVLTF
TRBV6-5	-	TRBJ2-4	-	TGTGCCAGCAGTTACTCGGGCAGGGGACAAAACATTCAGTACTTC	CASSYSGRGQNIQYF
TRBV5-6	-	TRBJ2-5	-	TGTGCCAGCAGCCAAACTTACAGGGCGGAGACCCAGTACTTC	CASSQTYRAETQYF
TRBV29-1	-	TRBJ1-1	-	TGCAACTCCGGGGGAGTTGAAGCTTTCTTT	CNSGGVEAFF
TRBV4-3	-	TRBJ1-5	-	TGCGCCAGCAGCCAAGATCGGGAAGAGCCCCAGCATTTT	CASSQDREEPQHF
TRBV4-1	-	TRBJ2-7	-	TGCGCCAGCAGCCAAGCCCCTGGTAACTACGAGCAGTACTTC	CASSQAPGNYEQYF
TRBV27	TRBD1	TRBJ1-5	-	TGTGCCAGCAGCTGGACAGGGAATAGCAATCAGCCCCAGCATTTT	CASSWTGNSNQPQHF
TRBV6-5	TRBD1	TRBJ1-1	-	TGTGCCAGCACCGACAGGGATAACACTGAAGCTTTCTTT	CASTDRDNTEAFF
TRBV9	TRBD1	TRBJ1-4	-	TGTGCCAGCAGCGCCGGACAGGGCGGCAGTGAAAAACTGTTTTTT	CASSAGQGGSEKLFF
TRBV27	-	TRBJ2-1	-	TGTGCCAGCAGGGTTAGGGGGGGCCGCAATGAGCAGTTCTTC	CASRVRGGRNEQFF
TRBV6-5	TRBD1	TRBJ2-5	-	TGTGCCAGCAGTTACAACAGGGGTGGAGAGACCCAGTACTTC	CASSYNRGGETQYF
TRBV7-6	-	TRBJ2-7	-	TGTGCCAGCAGCGGGGCAGGGAAAACCTACGAGCAGTACTTC	CASSGAGKTYEQYF
TRBV29-1	TRBD2	TRBJ2-3	-	TGCAGCTCGTTACTAGCGGGAGCTAGCACAGATACGCAGTATTTT	CSSLLAGASTDTQYF
TRBV10-1	-	TRBJ1-1	once	TGCGCCAGCAGTGAATTCCAGGGAGTGAACACTGAAGCTTTCTTT	CASSEFQGVNTEAFF
TRBV27	-	TRBJ1-6	-	TGTGCCAGCAGTCCCACAGGGCTTCGCCGGGATTCACCCCTCCACTTT	CASSPTGLRRDSPLHF
TRBV7-2	TRBD1	TRBJ1-2	few	TGTGCCAGCAGCTTAGAGTTCCCCCGGACAGGGGGCGGCTACACCTTC	CASSLEFPRTGGGYTF
TRBV9	TRBD1	TRBJ1-2	few	TGTGCCAGCAGCGCCCCCCGGGACAGGCTACCGGGTGGCTATGGCTACACCTTC	CASSAPRDRLPGGYGYTF
TRBV28	TRBD2	TRBJ2-1	once	TGTGCCAGCAGGCCAGGGGGGACTAGCGGGAACAATGAGCAGTTCTTC	CASRPGGTSGNNEQFF
TRBV25-1	-	TRBJ1-1	-	TGTGCCAGCAGTGGAAATATCTTCACTGAAGCTTTCTTT	CASSGNIFTEAFF
TRBV7-7	-	TRBJ2-6	-	TGTGCTAGCAGCTTACGCCCCCGGGGGACTGGGGCCAACGTCCTGACTTTC	CASSLRPRGTGANVLTF
TRBV24-1	TRBD2	TRBJ2-1	-	TGTGCCACCAGTGAACCTACTAGCGGGAGTGACAATGAGCAGTTCTTC	CATSEPTSGSDNEQFF
TRBV7-6	TRBD1	TRBJ2-7	-	TGTGCCAGCAGCTTGGGGACAGGTTACGAGCAGTACTTC	CASSLGTGYEQYF
TRBV7-3	-	TRBJ1-5	-	TGTGCCAGCAGCTACACTGCCGGATTAATTCACATGGGCAATCAGCCCCAGCATTTT	CASSYTAGLIHMGNQPQHF
TRBV5-4	-	TRBJ2-1	-	TGTGCCAGCAGCCGTAGCGGAAATTCCTACAATGAGCAGTTCTTC	CASSRSGNSYNEQFF
TRBV11-2	-	TRBJ2-7	-	TGTGCCAGCAGCTTACAGGCAGCCGGGACCTTCTCCTACGAGCAGTACTTC	CASSLQAAGTFSYEQYF
TRBV7-3	TRBD2	TRBJ2-7	once	TGTGCCAGCAGCTTAAAACCCACTAGCGGGAGGGCCCTTAAGTCCTACGAGCAGTACTTC	CASSLKPTSGRALKSYEQYF
TRBV9	TRBD1	TRBJ2-6	-	TGTGCCAGCAGCCTGCGGACAGGGGAAGCTTCTGGGGCCAACGTCCTGACTTTC	CASSLRTGEASGANVLTF
TRBV9	-	TRBJ2-3	-	TGTGCCAGTGGATTGACAGACACAGATACGCAGTATTTT	CASGLTDTDTQYF
TRBV10-3	TRBD1	TRBJ1-2	-	TGTGCCAGTCAACCGGGACAGGGTGATGGCTACACCTTC	CASQPGQGDGYTF